This passage covers 20 T cell receptor beta chains from one sample sequenced in a study of cytomegalovirus exposure and HLA in healthy donors. The PCR was carried out with 60 Vbeta primers and 13 Jbeta primers. TCRdb's copy holds only in-frame clones and misses some; the assay was immunoSEQ multiplex PCR. The specimen's table records 75,000 to 100,000 clones. What was sequenced was PBMCs. All receptors come from a woman aged 55-69 years in good health and CMV-seronegative.

The chain employs TRBV21-1 and TRBJ2-7; the D call of TRBD2 is as the table states it, not checked on the DNA. TRBV21-1 is a listed pseudogene. This CDR3 contains 18 residues. The CDR3 DNA is TGTGCCAGCAGCAAAGAGGCGGTTTTGGAGCGGGAGGTCGACGAGCAGTACTTC. Protein sequence: CASSKEAVLEREVDEQYF.

This chain uses TRBV9 with TRBJ2-5, with D perhaps matching TRBD2 (5 bases). The germline V gene encodes CDR1 SGDLS and CDR2 YYNGEE. V was clipped by 2 bases and J by 5 bases, with 16 bases between them. The CDR3 loop spans 15 amino acids. The chain's CDR3 is CASSVGGRGGETQYF. CDR3 in DNA: TGTGCCAGCAGCGTGGGCGGGCGAGGAGGCGAGACCCAGTACTTC.

V and J are TRBV6-5 and TRBJ2-5, with 9 bases identical to TRBD2. Per germline, CDR1 MNHEY and CDR2 SVGAGI. Losses at the gene ends were 0 bases for V and 5 bases for J; bases not matched to a gene: 7. The CDR3 runs to 16 residues. The CDR3 sequence is CASSYSAGGSRETQYF. In DNA form, the CDR3 reads TGTGCCAGCAGTTACTCGGCGGGAGGGAGCCGGGAGACCCAGTACTTC.

The V and J genes are TRBV11-2 and TRBJ2-5; 7 bases map to TRBD2. The CDR3 has 15 residues. CDR1 and CDR2 (germline): SGHAT, FQNNGV. After removal of 2 bases from V and 5 bases from J, the junction contained 8 bases not matched to a gene. CDR3: CASSLLGEGRETQYF. The CDR3, as DNA: TGTGCCAGCAGCTTATTGGGGGAGGGCCGGGAGACCCAGTACTTC.

This sequence joins TRBV19 and TRBJ2-3, with 7 positions matching TRBD2. The CDR3 is 18 residues long. V lost 6 bases and J lost 2; bases outside the gene matches: 17. CDR1 is LNHDA and CDR2 is SQIVND in the germline V gene (reference sequence). DNA for the CDR3: TGTGCCAGTAGCCCAGTTGGCGGGAGTTTGTTTGCCACAGATACGCAGTATTTT. This codes for CASSPVGGSLFATDTQYF.

The rearrangement joins TRBV2 to TRBJ1-2; 8 positions agree with TRBD1. Trimming took 6 bases from V and 4 from J; bases not matched to a gene: 7. This CDR3 contains 14 residues. Per germline, CDR1 SNHLY and CDR2 FYNNEI. CDR3 protein: CASRVTGGIYGYTF. The CDR3 region has the DNA TGTGCCAGCAGGGTAACAGGGGGAATCTATGGCTACACCTTC.

This rearrangement joins TRBV30 to TRBJ2-7, with 10 bases identical to TRBD1. The V segment lost 7 bases and the J segment 5 bases; nucleotides outside the gene matches: 11. The V gene's germline CDR1 is GTSNPN and CDR2 SVGIG (reference sequence). The CDR3 extends over 14 amino acids. The CDR3 is CAFLRDRGRNEQYF. The CDR3, as DNA: TGTGCCTTCCTCCGGGACAGGGGAAGAAACGAGCAGTACTTC.

The chain is built from TRBV6-5 and TRBJ2-5; 7 bases fit TRBD2. The CDR3 length is 15 residues. V lost 4 bases to trimming and J lost 5 bases; unmatched junction nucleotides: 10. CDR1 is MNHEY and CDR2 is SVGAGI in the germline V gene. CDR3 in DNA: TGTGCCAGCAGTTTAGGTTTGGGAGGGGCCGAGACCCAGTACTTC. It is translated as CASSLGLGGAETQYF.

This chain uses TRBV13 with TRBJ2-3, with 10 positions matching TRBD2. The germline V gene encodes CDR1 PRHDT and CDR2 FYEKMQ (reference sequence). The CDR3 loop spans 16 amino acids. Trimming took 4 bases from V and 7 from J; bases not matched to a gene: 11. This CDR3 reads CASSSNLAGDVNTQYF. The CDR3 DNA reads TGTGCCAGCAGCTCCAATCTAGCGGGAGATGTTAATACGCAGTATTTT.

V usage is TRBV27 and J usage is TRBJ2-7; TRBD1 aligns across 7 bases. Germline V gene sequence: CDR1 MNHEY, CDR2 SMNVEV (reference sequence). Trimming removed 6 bases from V and 2 bases from J; junction bases left unmatched: 13. The CDR3 extends over 16 amino acids. CDR3 nucleotides: TGTGCCAGCAGCTACACCCAGACAGGGTCCACCTACGAGCAGTACTTC. This sequence encodes CASSYTQTGSTYEQYF.

V is TRBV5-1 and J is TRBJ2-5; D uncertain. Germline V gives CDR1 SGHRS, CDR2 YFSETQ. V lost 0 bases, J lost 4 bases, and 10 bases lay in between. The CDR3 covers 14 residues. The CDR3 nucleotides are TGCGCCAGCAGCTTGGCCTCGGGTGGAGAGACCCAGTACTTC. Translation: CASSLASGGETQYF. The variable domain in full, with the rest retrieved from reference TRBV5-1 and TRBJ2-5, is KAGVTQTPRYLIKTRGQQVTLSCSPISGHRSVSWYQQTPGQGLQFLFEYFSETQRNKGNFPGRFSGRQFSNSRSEMNVSTLELGDSALYLCASSLASGGETQYFGPGTRLLVL.

The chain has TRBV29-1 and TRBJ2-7, with 10 bases identical to TRBD1. The germline V gene encodes CDR1 SQVTM and CDR2 ANQGSEA. After removal of 6 bases from V and 4 bases from J, the junction contained 3 bases not matched to a gene. The CDR3 runs to 12 residues. This chain's CDR3 is CSVDRGSYEQYF. DNA for the CDR3: TGCAGCGTGGACAGGGGGTCGTACGAGCAGTACTTC.

The V and J genes are TRBV5-1 and TRBJ2-3; 11 nucleotides align to TRBD2. With V trimmed by 3 bases and J by 9 bases, 9 bases remained unmatched. Germline loops: CDR1 SGHRS, CDR2 YFSETQ. This CDR3 spans 15 amino acids. The CDR3 coding sequence is TGCGCCAGCAGCTCTTTTAGCGGGAGGGCCGGAACGCAGTATTTT. Translating it yields CASSSFSGRAGTQYF.

The V call is TRBV7-2, the J call TRBJ2-3, with D uncertain. V was cut by 8 bases and J by 4 bases, with 13 bases left in between. Looked up from germline, CDR1 is SGHTA and CDR2 is FQGNSA. CDR3 length: 13 residues. CDR3 nucleotides: TGTGCCAGCGTCTTCTTCTCCTCAGATACGCAGTATTTT. Translation gives CASVFFSSDTQYF. The full variable domain, rest sourced from reference TRBV7-2 and TRBJ2-3, is GAGVSQSPSNKVTEKGKDVELRCDPISGHTALYWYRQSLGQGLEFLIYFQGNSAPDKSGLPSDRFSAERTGGSVSTLTIQRTQQEDSAVYLCASVFFSSDTQYFGPGTRLTVL.

The rearrangement uses TRBV15 and TRBJ1-4; the D gene is possibly TRBD1 (6 bases). The CDR3 is 16 amino acids. The germline V gene has CDR1 LNHNV and CDR2 YYDKDF (reference sequence). Trimming pared 0 bases from V and 8 bases from J, leaving 16 bases between. CDR3 residues: CATSRDTGPGVEKLFF. CDR3 sequence (DNA): TGTGCCACCAGCAGAGATACGGGGCCAGGGGTCGAAAAACTGTTTTTT.

This chain connects TRBV19 to TRBJ2-2, with 7 bases lining up with TRBD2. The V and J ends lost 3 bases and 1 base, in that order; junction bases with no gene match: 5. The V gene's germline CDR1 is LNHDA and CDR2 SQIVND (reference sequence). The length of the CDR3 is 16 residues. In nucleotides, the CDR3 is TGTGCCAGTAGTATGCAGGGACTATGGAACACCGGGGAGCTGTTTTTT. It yields the protein CASSMQGLWNTGELFF.

The rearrangement joins TRBV14 to TRBJ2-1, with TRBD2 as a possible D gene (7 bases). With 5 bases removed from V and 12 bases from J, the gap between germline ends came to 17 bases. The CDR3 sequence is 13 residues long. Germline values: CDR1 SGHDN, CDR2 FVKESK. The CDR3 coding sequence is TGTGCCAGCAGCGCCACTAGGGGGGGGGTGCAGTTCTTC. Translated: CASSATRGGVQFF.

CDR3 loop: CASSAIQNYYEQYF. The CDR3 coding sequence is TGTGCCAGCAGTGCCATTCAGAACTACTACGAGCAGTACTTC. This chain links TRBV2 with TRBJ2-5; no reliable D call. The assigned J gene may be wrong: the sequence end matches TRBJ2-7 better. Germline CDR1 SNHLY, CDR2 FYNNEI. This CDR3 is built from 14 residues.

This chain connects TRBV19 to TRBJ2-5, with TRBD2 as a possible D gene (7 bases). This CDR3 has 14 residues. V gave up 3 bases and J gave up 5 bases, with 13 bases separating them. Germline V gene data show CDR1 as LNHDA and CDR2 as SQIVND (reference sequence). The CDR3: CASSMGGLGETQYF. CDR3 DNA sequence: TGTGCCAGTAGTATGGGGGGGCTTGGGGAGACCCAGTACTTC.

This chain joins TRBV4-2 and TRBJ1-1, with D perhaps TRBD1 (6 bases). This CDR3 has 15 amino acids. Germline CDR1 and CDR2: LGHNA and YNFKEQ. V was trimmed by 1 base and J by 5 bases, leaving 14 bases between them. DNA for the CDR3: TGTGCCAGCAGCCAAGTCGGGGGGCGGGGTACTGAAGCTTTCTTT. Translated, it gives CASSQVGGRGTEAFF.